These T cell receptor beta chains were read from a single sample in a study of blood T cell repertoires in COVID-19. Profiled with immunoSEQ multiplex PCR; TCRdb holds only in-frame clones, not every one. The sample has about 160,000 clones, roughly 90% seen once. The material sequenced was peripheral blood. The receptors stem from a man in his thirties or forties with COVID-19, enrolled during active disease. Each CDR3 is given with its conserved first and last residue. D genes are given only for firm matches. Only part of the rows carry a size: once, few, many, or a class if the clone is expanded.

clone size	D gene	V gene	J gene	CDR3 length	CDR3 DNA	CDR3 protein
once	TRBD1	TRBV6-5	TRBJ1-2	14	TGTGCCAGCAGTTACGGGACAGACCACTATGGCTACACCTTC	CASSYGTDHYGYTF
.	.	TRBV6-5	TRBJ1-2	13	TGTGCCAGCAGTTACAGGACTGGCTATGGCTACACCTTC	CASSYRTGYGYTF
.	TRBD1	TRBV24-1	TRBJ2-3	16	TGTGCCACCAGTGACTCCGGGACAGGGGGCACAGATACGCAGTATTTT	CATSDSGTGGTDTQYF
.	.	TRBV13	TRBJ1-2	13	TGTGCCAGCAGCTTAAGGGGGGGCCATGGCTACACCTTC	CASSLRGGHGYTF
.	.	TRBV14	TRBJ2-3	17	TGTGCCAGCAGCCATAGACCAGCGGTGAGCTATACAGATACGCAGTATTTT	CASSHRPAVSYTDTQYF
.	.	TRBV5-1	TRBJ1-1	18	TGCGCCAGCAGCTTCGGAGGACAGTTTTCTACCTTGAACACTGAAGCTTTCTTT	CASSFGGQFSTLNTEAFF
once	.	TRBV18	TRBJ1-4	13	TGTGCCAGCTCAGAAATTGCAGGGGAAAAACTGTTTTTT	CASSEIAGEKLFF
.	.	TRBV5-1	TRBJ1-6	14	TGCGCCAGCAGCTTGGGGCACGTTCGTTCACCCCTCCACTTT	CASSLGHVRSPLHF
.	TRBD1	TRBV5-6	TRBJ1-2	15	TGTGCCAGCAGCTTGGGAAGGACAGGGGGGATTGGCTACACCTTC	CASSLGRTGGIGYTF
.	TRBD1	TRBV4-1	TRBJ2-7	12	TGCGCCAGCAGCCAAACAGGGGACGAGCAGTACTTC	CASSQTGDEQYF
.	TRBD2	TRBV24-1	TRBJ2-5	17	TGTGCCACCAGAAGGACTAGCGGGGTCACGTACCAAGAGACCCAGTACTTC	CATRRTSGVTYQETQYF
.	.	TRBV6-1	TRBJ2-3	15	TGTGCCAGCAGTGAAACAGGGAGAGGGGAAAATACGCAGTATTTT	CASSETGRGENTQYF
.	TRBD1	TRBV7-3	TRBJ1-2	14	TGTGCCAGCAGCTATTCCGGGACAGGGGTCGGGTACACCTTC	CASSYSGTGVGYTF
.	.	TRBV5-8	TRBJ1-5	15	TGTGCCAGCAGCTTGGCTGGGGCAGGGGAACAGCCCCAGCATTTT	CASSLAGAGEQPQHF
.	TRBD1	TRBV28	TRBJ1-6	15	TGTGCCAGCAGCCGAGGGACAGGGAACGGTTCACCCCTCCACTTT	CASSRGTGNGSPLHF
.	.	TRBV5-5	TRBJ2-7	13	TGTGCCAGCAGCTTGGGGCAGGACTACGAGCAGTACTTC	CASSLGQDYEQYF
.	TRBD1	TRBV6-5	TRBJ1-4	16	TGTGCCAGCAGTTTTGGGACAGCCGCAACTAATGAAAAACTGTTTTTT	CASSFGTAATNEKLFF
.	.	TRBV28	TRBJ2-7	12	TGTGCCAGCAGTTCGGTTCTAGCCGGGCAGTACTTC	CASSSVLAGQYF
.	TRBD2	TRBV4-1	TRBJ2-7	15	TGCGCCAGCAGCCAACCGGGACTAGCGGGATACGAGCAGTACTTC	CASSQPGLAGYEQYF
.	.	TRBV2	TRBJ1-1	16	TGTGCCAGCAGTGAACATAAGGCGGGCTGGAACACTGAAGCTTTCTTT	CASSEHKAGWNTEAFF
.	.	TRBV6-2/TRBV6-3	TRBJ2-1	12	TGTGCCAGCAGCCAAAAGACAGTTTCTGAGTTCTTC	CASSQKTVSEFF
.	TRBD2	TRBV15	TRBJ2-1	14	TGTGCCACCAGCAGCAGACTAGCGGGGTCGGGGCAGTTCTTC	CATSSRLAGSGQFF
.	.	TRBV29-1	TRBJ2-1	14	TGCAGCGTTGACCCGGGATACTCCTACAATGAGCAGTTCTTC	CSVDPGYSYNEQFF